Below are 15 T cell receptor beta chains sequenced from a single sample in a study of T-cell reconstitution after alpha-beta-depleted transplantation in children. During its preparation, the TCRbeta library received unique molecular identifiers. TCRdb used MiXCR to reprocess the PCR reads, holding one entry per CDR3 protein. Of almost 500,000 distinct CDR3 sequences listed, roughly a tenth are singletons. Specimen: PBMCs, collected before TCRalphabeta/CD19-depleted stem cell transplant. The receptors shown here come from a child aged 2-9 years with inherited bone marrow failure, due to receive a stem cell transplant.

The chain couples TRBV3-1 to TRBJ2-6; tentative D call: TRBD1 (5 bases). The CDR3 covers 18 residues. CDR1 and CDR2 (germline): LGHDT, YNNKEL (reference sequence). The V end was cut by 1 base, the J end by 5 bases, with 18 bases between. The CDR3 nucleotides are TGTGCCAGCAGCCAAGTTGGTAACAGGATACTGAGGGCCAACGTCCTGACTTTC. It yields the protein CASSQVGNRILRANVLTF.

This clonotype was seen at least ten times. The rearrangement links TRBV29-1 to TRBJ2-7; D not resolved. The ends were cut back, 0 bases at V and 0 bases at J, with 6 bases in the middle. Germline CDR1 SQVTM, CDR2 ANQGSEA. The CDR3 is 13 residues long. CDR3 residues: CSVEEGYSYEQYF. The CDR3 DNA is TGCAGCGTTGAAGAGGGGTACTCCTACGAGCAGTACTTC.

This clonotype was counted ten times or more. The chain combines TRBV9 with TRBJ2-1; tentative D call: TRBD2 (5 bases). The CDR3 runs 15 residues. The germline V gene has CDR1 SGDLS and CDR2 YYNGEE. The germline V and J ends were trimmed by 0 bases and 3 bases, with 10 bases remaining between them. The CDR3 protein is CASSVGSDYYNEQFF. The CDR3 coding sequence is TGTGCCAGCAGCGTAGGATCCGACTACTACAATGAGCAGTTCTTC.

The CDR3 region is CASSNTGGTDNEKLFF. CDR3 sequence (DNA): TGTGCCAGCAGCAACACGGGGGGGACAGACAATGAAAAACTGTTTTTT. The J gene is TRBJ1-4, the V gene TRBV7-9; TRBD1 agrees at 7 bases. Trimming removed 5 bases from V and 5 bases from J; junction bases left unmatched: 11. The CDR3 length is 16 residues. CDR1 is SEHNR, CDR2 FQNEAQ, per germline (reference sequence).

With regard to this clonotype: This may be a read error, as it is one base from a much larger clone. The rearrangement joins TRBV6-2 or TRBV6-3 to TRBJ2-7, with 10 positions matching TRBD2. CDR1 and CDR2 (germline): MNHEY, SVGEGT. The CDR3 spans 16 residues. V trimming: 6 bases; J trimming: 0 bases; junction bases outside the gene matches: 8. The CDR3 DNA reads as TGTGCCAGCAGGCGGGGAGCGGGAGGGCACTCCTACGAGCAGTACTTC. Translation gives CASRRGAGGHSYEQYF.

In this sample, this clonotype turned up once. V and J are TRBV9 and TRBJ2-7, with D possibly TRBD2 on 5 matching bases. The CDR3 is made up of 15 amino acids. The V and J ends lost 1 base and 7 bases respectively, with 18 bases between them. The germline gives CDR1 SGDLS, CDR2 YYNGEE. The CDR3 spells CASSVSGRPSGEQYF. DNA of the CDR3: TGTGCCAGCAGCGTATCAGGACGCCCGTCGGGAGAGCAGTACTTC.

This clonotype was recorded many times. This sequence joins TRBV14 and TRBJ2-2; D is possibly TRBD2 (5 bases). In germline, CDR1 is SGHDN, CDR2 FVKESK. The CDR3 sequence is 14 residues long. Trimming stripped 4 bases from V and 5 bases from J, with 11 bases between. CDR3 residues: CASSPRVYTGELFF. The CDR3 coding sequence is TGTGCCAGCAGCCCGAGGGTCTATACCGGGGAGCTGTTTTTT.

This clonotype has ten or more counts. The rearrangement uses TRBV29-1 and TRBJ2-7; 10 positions match TRBD1. The CDR3 totals 13 residues. V gave up 1 base and J gave up 6 bases; unmatched junction bases: 3. Germline V gene data show CDR1 as SQVTM and CDR2 as ANQGSEA. In nucleotides, the CDR3 is TGCAGCGTTGAAGGGGACAGGGGAATCGAGCAGTACTTC. Translation gives CSVEGDRGIEQYF.

This clonotype was picked up a small number of times. The chain recombines TRBV7-2 with TRBJ2-1; D is undetermined. Germline loops: CDR1 SGHTA, CDR2 FQGNSA. The CDR3 consists of 14 residues. V lost 5 bases and J 6 bases, leaving 14 bases between the germline ends. CDR3 DNA: TGTGCCAGCAGCCCCCTGGCCTACCCCAATGAGCAGTTCTTC. Translated, it gives CASSPLAYPNEQFF. Full variable domain (remainder filled in from reference TRBV7-2 and TRBJ2-1): GAGVSQSPSNKVTEKGKDVELRCDPISGHTALYWYRQSLGQGLEFLIYFQGNSAPDKSGLPSDRFSAERTGGSVSTLTIQRTQQEDSAVYLCASSPLAYPNEQFFGPGTRLTVL.

In this sample, this clonotype turned up many times. The V and J genes are TRBV28 and TRBJ2-7; 8 bases match TRBD1. The germline V gene has CDR1 MDHEN and CDR2 SYDVKM. The V gene end was trimmed by 5 bases and the J gene end by 7 bases; junction bases not matched to a gene: 13. This CDR3 is 15 amino acids long. The DNA for the CDR3 is TGTGCCAGCAGTCCCTGGACAGGGCCGAGATGGGAGCAGTACTTC. Residues: CASSPWTGPRWEQYF.

The chain combines TRBV20-1 with TRBJ2-7; weak D call: TRBD2 (5 bases). In germline, CDR1 is DFQATT, CDR2 SNEGSKA (reference sequence). With 6 bases removed from V and 2 bases from J, the gap between germline ends came to 20 bases. The CDR3 contains 15 residues. In nucleotides, the CDR3 is TGCAGTGCCCCTAGCCCCCGGGAAACGACCTACGAGCAGTACTTC. Its protein product is CSAPSPRETTYEQYF.

This clonotype came up a few times. The chain is built from TRBV6-1 and TRBJ2-5; 9 bases fit TRBD2. Losses at the gene ends were 3 bases for V and 2 bases for J; bases not matched to a gene: 10. The CDR3 has 17 residues. The germline CDR1 and CDR2 sequences are MNHNS and SASEGT. The CDR3 coding sequence is TGTGCCAGCAGTGATCAGCCGGGACTAGCCTTTCAAGAGACCCAGTACTTC. It specifies CASSDQPGLAFQETQYF.

This clonotype was found a few times. This chain links TRBV4-2 with TRBJ2-3; D is unresolved. This CDR3 is 13 amino acids long. Germline V gene data show CDR1 as LGHNA and CDR2 as YNFKEQ. The ends were cut back, 2 bases at V and 5 bases at J, with 8 bases in the middle. CDR3: CASSQNRVDTQYF. The CDR3 bases are TGTGCCAGCAGCCAAAACCGAGTAGATACGCAGTATTTT.

This clonotype was counted ten times or more. The rearrangement uses TRBV27 and TRBJ2-2, with D tentatively TRBD1 (5 bases). This CDR3 is 12 amino acids long. The V and J ends lost 8 bases and 4 bases respectively, with 8 bases between them. Germline V gene lookup returns CDR1 MNHEY and CDR2 SMNVEV (reference sequence). As DNA, the CDR3 is TGTGCCAGCCGCACAGGCACCGGGGAGCTGTTTTTT. This translates into CASRTGTGELFF.

This clonotype was recorded at least ten times. This chain's CDR3 is CASSWGAGTSGLNEQFF. CDR3 nucleotide sequence: TGCGCCAGCAGCTGGGGAGCCGGGACTAGCGGGCTCAATGAGCAGTTCTTC. This rearrangement joins TRBV5-1 to TRBJ2-1, with TRBD2 matching over 12 bases. Germline loops: CDR1 SGHRS, CDR2 YFSETQ. CDR3 length: 17 amino acids. The V gene end was trimmed by 3 bases and the J gene end by 6 bases; junction bases not matched to a gene: 10.